The T cell receptor (beta chain) described here comes from a study of T cells in Graves' hyperthyroidism and ophthalmopathy. The investigators amplified TCR beta CDR3 regions from RNA transcripts. The HTBI primer set served for first-round RT-PCR of the TCR CDR3. TCRdb independently ran MiXCR on the multiplex PCR reads; one entry per CDR3 protein. The repertoire holds more than 500,000 distinct CDR3 sequences, with more than 45% as singletons. V shed 8 bases and J shed 3 bases, with 22 bases lying between them. The CDR3 consists of 16 residues. Looked up from germline, CDR1 is SEHNR and CDR2 is FQNEAQ (reference sequence). This clonotype was found many times.

This TCR was recovered from an adult woman with Graves' disease, either hyperthyroidism or ophthalmopathy (not recorded which). Sequencing was performed on peripheral blood or thyroid tissue (not recorded which). The chain carries TRBV7-9 and TRBJ1-1, with D unresolved. The CDR3 sequence is CASGAYFYSSHTEAFF. The CDR3 nucleotides read TGTGCCAGCGGAGCTTATTTTTACAGTTCGCACACTGAAGCTTTCTTT.